This record covers a single T cell receptor beta chain. This receptor's antigen is unknown. Per-base qualities were not stored, and no clone one base away is much larger. These data originate in a study of vaccination and CD4 T cells after COVID-19 (dated by TCRdb to 2021 to 2024). In terms of the full investigation: Convalescent patients had a positive SARS-CoV-2 result on nasal swab PCR, and of these patients, some 10 had mild disease and one had severe disease. Post-COVID blood samples from convalescent patients were collected a median of roughly 100 days after diagnosis, with a range of 35 to 161 days. The time from the second vaccine dose to post-vaccine blood sampling had a median of around 72 days and ranged from about 12 to 241 days. Control cultures used a CEFX viral epitope pool as positive control, an HIV-1 Nef peptide pool as negative control, or no peptide. The spike-specific CD4+ TCR repertoire was compared before and after mRNA vaccination in 10 COVID-19 convalescent patients and a handful of infection-naive healthy vaccine recipients. Each participant got two doses of either the Pfizer-BioNTech BNT162b2 vaccine (n=8) or the Moderna mRNA-1273 vaccine (n=2). Six males and four females were included in the convalescent cohort, with two Hispanic individuals, seven Caucasians, two Asians and one multiracial person represented. For stimulating the cultures, overlapping spike peptide pools were used, derived from SARS-CoV-2 as well as from the common cold coronaviruses HCoV-NL63, HCoV-OC43 and HCoV-229E.

The investigation overall reported the following: Relatively few convalescent patients were included in the study, and early timepoints after natural infection were not analyzed. The median count of SARS-CoV-2-reactive clonotypes went up from approximately 20 after infection to approximately 40 after vaccination, although the change was not significant. In convalescent patients, a median around 90% of post-vaccine SARS-CoV-2-reactive clones were detected only after vaccination, suggesting vaccine-specific priming. Of the vaccine-specific clones in convalescent patients, 304 of 307, or nearly all, reacted only to SARS-CoV-2 spike and did not cross-react with common cold coronaviruses.

The cysteine opens and the phenylalanine closes a CDR3 of 12 amino acids. Kept here is only the CDR3 DNA, which spans 36 bases and is read in frame from base 1. The germline V gene gives CDR1 as MDHEN and CDR2 as SYDVKM. From V the trimming removes 6 bases and from J it removes 11 bases, while the gene matches leave 9 bases of the junction unaccounted for. Receptor libraries were prepared by PCR. DNA from cultured CD4+ T cells underwent TCR sequencing with the Oncomine TCR Beta short-read assay at the Johns Hopkins FTIC core. The QIAamp micro DNA kit was used to extract genomic DNA from the cultured CD4+ T cells. Oncomine TCR Beta libraries from cultured CD4+ T cells were pooled using unique dual indexes and sequenced on an Illumina iSeq 100. The original methods were these. Non-productive sequences were filtered out, and CDR3s that did not start with C, did not end with F or W, or were shorter than 7 amino acids were discarded. Antigen-specific clonotypes were identified with the MANAFEST web application by comparing peptide-stimulated wells with reference and other culture wells. For a clone to be called positive, the clone needed an FDR below 0.05, an odds ratio above 5, and a productive frequency above 0.1% in at least two of three replicate wells. Clonotypes that were significantly expanded in both SARS-CoV-2 spike wells and at least one common cold coronavirus spike condition were defined as cross-reactive. Using R version 3.6.1, CDR3 homology was evaluated through Levenshtein distances (stringdist) along with unrooted phylogenetic trees (ape). In-frame beta chains were kept once TCRdb had trimmed the public reads at Q25 with fastp and called clones with MiXCR. Rows with a matching CDR3 protein are joined into one entry that keeps the most common DNA and genes. What appears here as the V and J calls and clone size reflects TCRdb's work, not the paper's. This sample lists 15,000 to 20,000 distinct CDR3 sequences; 31% were detected once. The ten largest clones add up to 15% to 18% of the sample.

Explained via the paper, the treatment or condition label denotes: approximately 11-day PBMC culture with coronavirus spike peptide pools or control peptides (ViraFEST assay). The ViraFEST assay was used in the study, in which antigen-specific T cells were expanded with peptide pools and expanded clonotypes were subsequently identified by TCR sequencing. The positive SARS-CoV-2 PCR tests of the convalescent patients were dated from March to December 2020, before the Alpha, Beta and Delta variants emerged in the United States. PBMCs were cultured at approximately 2.1 million per well in IMDM supplemented with approximately 5% human AB serum and approximately 10 IU/ml IL-2, with approximately 9.5 ug/ml peptide pools added. Half of the culture medium was replaced with fresh IL-2-containing medium on days 3 and 7. After 9 to 10 days of culture, CD4+ T cells were isolated by negative selection using the EasySep CD4+ T cell isolation kit. PBMCs were separated from whole blood using Ficoll-Paque Plus gradient centrifugation and then either used fresh or cryopreserved at -140C. In general, triplicate wells were set up for every culture condition.

The sequence is built from TRBV28 and TRBJ1-1; 7 of the junction bases match TRBD1. The sample was cultured CD4+ T cells from blood. The receptor's source is a human donor with COVID-19. The DNA sequence is TGTGCCAGCAGCACACGACAGGGTCGGGCTTTCTTT. Its translation is CASSTRQGRAFF.